The 28 T cell receptor beta chains below were found in one sample sequenced in a study of human T cells and chemical hapten exposure. As to time point: healthy volunteer bleed at 2 weeks. Researchers extracted total RNA from unfractionated whole blood. Via MiXCR, TCRdb re-called the RACE reads, giving one row per CDR3 protein. The repertoire holds tens of thousands of distinct CDR3 sequences, 3.5% to 5% seen once, with 4.5% to 6% in the top ten. The source material was whole blood. Receptors originate from a human donor in good health. Some clones in this sample may be carry-over from other donors' samples.

This clonotype ranks as medium-sized. The chain joins TRBV5-6 to TRBJ1-6; 11 positions match TRBD1. Germline loops: CDR1 SGHDT, CDR2 YYEEEE. Trimming cost V 1 base and J 10 bases; bases outside gene matches: 7. The CDR3 covers 16 residues. CDR3: CASSLRGQGVRSPLHF. CDR3 in DNA: TGTGCCAGCAGCTTGCGGGGACAGGGGGTACGATCACCCCTCCACTTT.

Many counts were recorded for this clonotype. The rearrangement links TRBV6-1 to TRBJ2-4, with TRBD1 identical over 7 bases. V was pared by 7 bases and J by 2 bases, with 5 bases of the junction left unmatched. The CDR3 has 14 amino acids. Germline V gene lookup returns CDR1 MNHNS and CDR2 SASEGT. CDR3 region: CASNHRGTKNIQYF. As DNA, the CDR3 is TGTGCCAGCAATCACAGGGGAACCAAAAACATTCAGTACTTC.

Ten or more counts support this clonotype. V gene TRBV28 combines with J gene TRBJ2-3; 7 bases are shared with TRBD2. This CDR3 is 17 amino acids long. The J segment lost 4 bases and the V segment lost 4 bases, leaving 14 bases of the junction unmatched. Germline CDR1 MDHEN, CDR2 SYDVKM. The CDR3 loop reads CASSSPPGREPSDTQYF. CDR3 sequence (DNA): TGTGCCAGCAGTTCCCCCCCTGGGCGGGAGCCGTCAGATACGCAGTATTTT.

This clonotype was seen ten or more times. The CDR3 DNA reads as TGTGCCAGAGCACCTCCAGGTTTTGGCAGGCATAATGAGTTGGATACGCAGTATTTT. Its translation is CARAPPGFGRHNELDTQYF. The gene calls are TRBV2 and TRBJ2-3; the D is unclear. In germline, CDR1 is SNHLY, CDR2 FYNNEI. The V end lost 9 bases, the J end lost 6 bases, and 34 bases lay between the germline ends. There are 19 residues in the CDR3.

This clonotype has a count of ten or more. The chain is built from TRBV4-1 and TRBJ2-5; D gene ambiguous. With 0 bases removed from V and 5 bases from J, the gap between germline ends came to 10 bases. In germline, CDR1 is MGHRA, CDR2 YSYEKL. The CDR3 covers 14 residues. CDR3 amino acids: CASSQDLPSETQYF. The CDR3, as DNA: TGCGCCAGCAGCCAAGATCTCCCCTCGGAGACCCAGTACTTC.

This clonotype was recorded many times. The chain is built from TRBV11-2 and TRBJ2-6; D assignment may be TRBD1 or TRBD2 (5 bases each). Germline V gene lookup returns CDR1 SGHAT and CDR2 FQNNGV. This CDR3 spans 16 amino acids. V lost 1 base, J lost 3 bases, and 10 bases lay in between. CDR3 residues: CASSLGVGVGANVLTF. The CDR3 bases are TGTGCCAGCAGCTTAGGGGTGGGGGTTGGGGCCAACGTCCTGACTTTC. Combining the CDR3 with reference TRBV11-2 and TRBJ2-6 gives the whole variable domain EAGVAQSPRYKIIEKRQSVAFWCNPISGHATLYWYQQILGQGPKLLIQFQNNGVVDDSQLPKDRFSAERLKGVDSTLKIQPAKLEDSAVYLCASSLGVGVGANVLTFGAGSRLTVL.

The V gene is TRBV30, the J gene TRBJ2-5; D is uncertain. The V and J ends lost 2 bases and 4 bases respectively, with 11 bases between them. Germline V gene data show CDR1 as GTSNPN and CDR2 as SVGIG (reference sequence). The CDR3 runs to 13 residues. CDR3 sequence (DNA): TGTGCCTGGAGTCGAAGGGAAGGAGAGACCCAGTACTTC. It is translated as CAWSRREGETQYF.

Details on this clonotype: A read error is possible here, since a much larger clone lies one base away. The chain recombines TRBV29-1 with TRBJ2-7; D possibly corresponds to TRBD2 (5 bases). The CDR3 spans 12 residues. The germline gives CDR1 SQVTM, CDR2 ANQGSEA. CDR3 protein: CSSREGPYERYF. The CDR3 DNA reads TGCAGCTCGAGGGAAGGGCCTTACGAGCGGTACTTC.

This clonotype was seen more than once but under ten times. For the CDR3, the DNA is TGTGCCAGCAGTGAAACTAACCGGGGCACCAATCAGCCCCAGCATTTT. It encodes CASSETNRGTNQPQHF. The chain uses TRBV28 and TRBJ1-5; TRBD1 is a possible D gene (5 bases). The CDR3 has 16 amino acids. The V and J ends lost 5 bases and 3 bases respectively, with 17 bases between them. CDR1 and CDR2 from the germline V gene are MDHEN and SYDVKM.

This clonotype was seen repeatedly, ten times or more. The chain recombines TRBV12-3 or TRBV12-4 with TRBJ1-4, with D uncertain. V gave up 1 base and J gave up 8 bases, with 11 bases separating them. CDR3 size: 14 residues. The CDR3 DNA reads TGTGCCAGCAGTTTAGTTGCTCTGGGGGAAAAACTGTTTTTT. Translated, it gives CASSLVALGEKLFF.

A note on this clonotype: One base away lies a much larger clone, so this may be a sequencing read error. V usage is TRBV11-2 and J usage is TRBJ2-5; unclear D gene. The CDR3 loop spans 16 amino acids. V lost 5 bases to trimming and J lost 4 bases, with 20 bases between them. From germline, CDR1 is SGHAT and CDR2 FQNNGV. CDR3 protein: CASSQPGRARPETQYF. The CDR3 DNA sequence: TGTGCCAGCAGCCAACCCGGACGGGCCCGCCCAGAGACCCAGTACTTC. The entire variable domain, with the rest obtained from reference TRBV11-2 and TRBJ2-5, is as follows: EAGVAQSPRYKIIEKRQSVAFWCNPISGHATLYWYQQILGQGPKLLIQFQNNGVVDDSQLPKDRFSAERLKGVDSTLKIQPAKLEDSAVYLCASSQPGRARPETQYFGPGTRLLVL.

The sample holds many counts of this clonotype. V and J are TRBV20-1 and TRBJ1-1; maybe TRBD1 (5 bases). CDR1 is DFQATT, CDR2 SNEGSKA, per germline (reference sequence). The CDR3 length is 15 residues. Deletions cut 5 bases from V and 2 bases from J, with 18 bases between. This CDR3 reads CSALLPGGLNTEAFF. The CDR3 DNA follows: TGCAGTGCTTTACTCCCCGGGGGACTCAACACTGAAGCTTTCTTT.

This clonotype was detected many times. The chain recombines TRBV29-1 with TRBJ2-5, with 9 positions matching TRBD1. Per the germline V gene, CDR1 is SQVTM and CDR2 is ANQGSEA. The CDR3 covers 14 residues. With 4 bases clipped from V and 6 bases from J, the junction kept 9 bases outside the gene matches. The CDR3 DNA reads as TGCAGCGTTGGTTCCCGGACAGGGGAGAAGACCCAGTACTTC. This sequence encodes CSVGSRTGEKTQYF.

This clonotype was seen repeatedly, ten times or more. The genes are TRBV7-9 and TRBJ1-2; D remains ambiguous. Germline V gene lookup returns CDR1 SEHNR and CDR2 FQNEAQ (reference sequence). V lost 5 bases and J 4 bases, leaving 20 bases between the germline ends. The CDR3 covers 16 residues. The CDR3: CASSDSQPLAGYGYTF. In DNA form, the CDR3 reads TGTGCCAGCAGCGATTCACAACCCCTCGCCGGCTATGGCTACACCTTC.

This clonotype was observed a few times. The gene calls are TRBV19 and TRBJ1-1; 11 bases match TRBD1. After removal of 4 bases from V and 12 bases from J, the junction contained 1 base not matched to a gene. The length of the CDR3 is 11 residues. Germline CDR1 LNHDA, CDR2 SQIVND (reference sequence). The CDR3 DNA follows: TGTGCCAGTAGTAGGGACAGGGGGACTTTCTTT. Translation gives CASSRDRGTFF. Looking up the rest from reference TRBV19 and TRBJ1-1 gives the full variable domain: DGGITQSPKYLFRKEGQNVTLSCEQNLNHDAMYWYRQDPGQGLRLIYYSQIVNDFQKGDIAEGYSVSREKKESFPLTVTSAQKNPTAFYLCASSRDRGTFFGQGTRLTVV.

The table lists this clonotype with a few counts. The gene calls are TRBV5-1 and TRBJ2-3; D may be TRBD2 (6 bases). Per germline, CDR1 SGHRS and CDR2 YFSETQ. Trimming took 6 bases from V and 1 from J, leaving 15 bases between them. The CDR3 spans 15 residues. The CDR3: CASKVAGTGTDTQYF. The CDR3 DNA sequence: TGCGCCAGCAAGGTTGCCGGGACTGGCACAGATACGCAGTATTTT.

This clonotype has a count of ten or more. The chain recombines TRBV2 with TRBJ2-1; a weak D match, TRBD1 (5 bases). CDR3 length: 15 amino acids. Germline V gene data show CDR1 as SNHLY and CDR2 as FYNNEI. V dropped 5 bases and J dropped 2 bases, with 13 bases sitting between them. The CDR3 sequence: CASSTAPGPYNEQFF. The CDR3 DNA is TGTGCCAGCAGTACCGCACCAGGGCCCTACAATGAGCAGTTCTTC.

This clonotype has at least ten counts. V and J are TRBV6-5 and TRBJ2-3; 15 bases fit TRBD2. The trim removed 10 bases at V and 3 bases at J, leaving 11 bases unmatched. This CDR3 is 17 amino acids long. Germline V CDR1 and CDR2: MNHEY, SVGAGI. The CDR3 region has the DNA TGTGCCACCAGACCTCTAGGACTAGCGGGAGGGACAGATACGCAGTATTTT. Protein product: CATRPLGLAGGTDTQYF.

The chain couples TRBV19 to TRBJ1-2, with 11 bases lining up with TRBD1. Germline V lookup: CDR1 LNHDA, CDR2 SQIVND (reference sequence). This CDR3 has 17 amino acids. V lost 5 bases to trimming and J lost 4 bases; unmatched junction nucleotides: 12. CDR3 sequence: CASSPRARDRGTYGYTF. In DNA, the CDR3 is TGTGCCAGTAGTCCCAGGGCCCGGGACAGGGGGACCTATGGCTACACCTTC.

This clonotype was detected many times. This chain joins TRBV6-5 and TRBJ1-1, with no clear D. Trimming pared 4 bases from V and 6 bases from J, leaving 12 bases between. CDR1 is MNHEY and CDR2 is SVGAGI in the germline V gene. The CDR3 is made up of 13 amino acids. The CDR3 reads CASSSPRRAEAFF. Written as DNA, the CDR3 is TGTGCCAGCAGTTCCCCCCGACGAGCTGAAGCTTTCTTT.

This clonotype has a count of ten or more. The chain employs TRBV10-2 and TRBJ1-1; no definite D call. V dropped 5 bases and J dropped 1 base, with 5 bases sitting between them. The CDR3 covers 12 residues. From germline, CDR1 is WSHSY and CDR2 SAAADI. The CDR3 region has the DNA TGCGCCAGCAGTCCCCAGAACACTGAAGCTTTCTTT. It encodes CASSPQNTEAFF.

This clonotype has ten or more counts. The chain recombines TRBV3-1 with TRBJ1-4, with a possible D match to TRBD1 (6 bases). V shed 0 bases and J shed 7 bases, with 15 bases lying between them. This CDR3 spans 16 amino acids. From germline, CDR1 is LGHDT and CDR2 YNNKEL (reference sequence). The CDR3 nucleotides read TGTGCCAGCAGCCAAGACGTAACAGGGATCAGTGAAAAACTGTTTTTT. Protein sequence: CASSQDVTGISEKLFF.

This clonotype was seen more than once but under ten times. The CDR3 here is CASSLAVWGQGQGAFEAFF. The CDR3 region has the DNA TGCGCCAGCAGCTTGGCTGTGTGGGGTCAAGGACAGGGGGCCTTTGAAGCTTTCTTT. The rearrangement joins TRBV5-1 to TRBJ1-1, with 11 bases fitting TRBD1. The germline CDR1 and CDR2 sequences are SGHRS and YFSETQ. This CDR3 has 19 residues. The junction had 17 bases not matched to a gene; V was cut back by 0 bases and J by 7 bases. Supplemented by reference TRBV5-1 and TRBJ1-1, the full variable domain reads KAGVTQTPRYLIKTRGQQVTLSCSPISGHRSVSWYQQTPGQGLQFLFEYFSETQRNKGNFPGRFSGRQFSNSRSEMNVSTLELGDSALYLCASSLAVWGQGQGAFEAFFGQGTRLTVV.

Many counts were recorded for this clonotype. The rearrangement links TRBV9 to TRBJ1-1; no clear D gene. Germline assignment: CDR1 SGDLS and CDR2 YYNGEE. Trimming cost V 0 bases and J 1 base, with 10 bases left between them. The CDR3 spans 15 residues. The CDR3, as DNA: TGTGCCAGCAGCGTAGGGGTGAGGTCGAACACTGAAGCTTTCTTT. It encodes CASSVGVRSNTEAFF.

This clonotype was picked up many times. The chain combines TRBV29-1 with TRBJ2-3; D is uncertain. V was trimmed by 4 bases and J by 1 base, leaving 3 bases between them. The CDR3 contains 11 residues. The germline V gene encodes CDR1 SQVTM and CDR2 ANQGSEA. CDR3 residues: CSVGGTDTQYF. CDR3 nucleotides: TGCAGCGTTGGTGGCACAGATACGCAGTATTTT.

The rearrangement joins TRBV6-1 to TRBJ1-2, with 9 positions matching TRBD1. The CDR3 runs to 14 residues. The V and J ends lost 1 base and 3 bases, in that order; junction bases with no gene match: 0. Germline V lookup: CDR1 MNHNS, CDR2 SASEGT. This CDR3 reads CASSEGQGDYGYTF. CDR3 in DNA: TGTGCCAGCAGTGAAGGACAGGGGGACTATGGCTACACCTTC.

This clonotype came up a few times. CDR3 coding DNA: TGTGCCAGCAGTTACAGGGGATTGGGGCCAGATACGCAGTATTTT. It translates to CASSYRGLGPDTQYF. This chain uses TRBV2 with TRBJ2-3; 7 bases agree with TRBD1. Trimming took 5 bases from V and 4 from J; bases not matched to a gene: 9. Germline CDR1 reads SNHLY; CDR2 reads FYNNEI. This CDR3 spans 15 amino acids.

The chain combines TRBV5-1 with TRBJ2-7; 7 nucleotides align to TRBD1. This CDR3 comprises 16 residues. CDR1 and CDR2 from the germline V gene are SGHRS and YFSETQ. V dropped 4 bases and J dropped 0; count of bases not matched to a gene: 10. The CDR3 DNA is TGCGCCAGCAGCACCCCCGAGACAGGGTCCTCCTACGAGCAGTACTTC. Translated: CASSTPETGSSYEQYF.